The next 32 T cell receptor beta chains were all read from a single sample in a study of cytomegalovirus exposure and HLA in healthy donors. With 60 Vbeta and 13 Jbeta primers, the PCR was carried out. Data came from immunoSEQ multiplex PCR; TCRdb stores just in-frame clones and leaves some out. Altogether 100,000 to 150,000 clones are present, 77% being singletons, with the ten largest covering roughly 6%. Sequencing was done on a sample of PBMCs. Receptors were obtained from a man younger than 30 in good health and CMV-seropositive.

This clone has a single count. The chain is built from TRBV28 and TRBJ2-7, with 11 bases that match TRBD2. V was pared by 5 bases and J by 3 bases, with 6 bases of the junction left unmatched. The CDR3 is made up of 15 amino acids. CDR1 MDHEN and CDR2 SYDVKM come from the germline V gene. The DNA for the CDR3 is TGTGCCAGCAGTGTGACTAGCGGGGCCCTCTACGAGCAGTACTTC. This encodes CASSVTSGALYEQYF.

V gene TRBV5-4 combines with J gene TRBJ2-3; TRBD2 agrees at 7 bases. CDR1 is SGHNT and CDR2 is YYREEE in the germline V gene (reference sequence). After removal of 6 bases from V and 1 base from J, the junction contained 8 bases not matched to a gene. The CDR3 contains 15 residues. The CDR3 sequence is CASTIVGGGTDTQYF. The CDR3, as DNA: TGTGCCAGCACCATTGTGGGGGGGGGCACAGATACGCAGTATTTT.

The sample holds a few counts of this clone. This sequence joins TRBV5-1 and TRBJ2-4; D perhaps matches TRBD2 (5 bases). V lost 0 bases and J lost 2, with 9 bases in between. Germline loops: CDR1 SGHRS, CDR2 YFSETQ. This CDR3 is 15 amino acids long. The CDR3 protein is CASSLAEGSKNIQYF. CDR3 sequence (DNA): TGCGCCAGCAGCTTGGCCGAGGGATCCAAAAACATTCAGTACTTC.

The chain is built from TRBV15 and TRBJ2-7, with D uncertain. CDR1 and CDR2 from the germline V gene are LNHNV and YYDKDF (reference sequence). The CDR3 is 13 amino acids. Trimming cost V 1 base and J 4 bases, with 8 bases left between them. CDR3 DNA sequence: TGTGCCACCAGCAGAGCGCGGTGGTACGAGCAGTACTTC. Translated, it gives CATSRARWYEQYF.

The chain links TRBV12-5 to TRBJ1-2; 7 bases are a match to TRBD1. In germline, CDR1 is LGHNT, CDR2 FRNRAP. CDR3 size: 12 residues. Germline trimming cut 5 bases from V and 5 bases from J; bases unmatched to any gene: 2. The CDR3 spells CASGTTGYGYTF. CDR3 nucleotides: TGTGCTAGTGGTACGACAGGGTATGGCTACACCTTC.

The V gene is TRBV6-6, the J gene TRBJ1-4; the match to TRBD1 covers 8 bases. Germline values: CDR1 MNHNY, CDR2 SVGAGI (reference sequence). This CDR3 contains 14 residues. Trimming cost V 6 bases and J 7 bases; bases outside gene matches: 7. The CDR3 nucleotides read TGTGCCAGCAGGCTCACAGGGGGGAGTGAAAAACTGTTTTTT. This gives the protein CASRLTGGSEKLFF.

The chain employs TRBV15 and TRBJ2-7; TRBD2 matches at 7 bases. CDR1 is LNHNV and CDR2 is YYDKDF in the germline V gene (reference sequence). The CDR3 contains 15 residues. The V and J ends lost 1 base and 3 bases, in that order; junction bases with no gene match: 6. The CDR3 sequence is CATSRAKRGYYEQYF. In nucleotides, the CDR3 is TGTGCCACCAGCAGAGCCAAGCGGGGTTACTACGAGCAGTACTTC. Supplemented by reference TRBV15 and TRBJ2-7, the full variable domain reads DAMVIQNPRYQVTQFGKPVTLSCSQTLNHNVMYWYQQKSSQAPKLLFHYYDKDFNNEADTPDNFQSRRPNTSFCFLDIRSPGLGDTAMYLCATSRAKRGYYEQYFGPGTRLTVT.

On this clone itself: One end of the junction is discordant with germline, which a read error may explain. The V gene is TRBV5-1, the J gene TRBJ2-6; 10 positions agree with TRBD1. Per germline, CDR1 SGHRS and CDR2 YFSETQ. CDR3 length: 18 amino acids. The CDR3 protein is CASSWRQGAPSGANGLTF. In DNA, the CDR3 is TGCGCCAGCAGCTGGAGACAGGGGGCACCCTCTGGGGCCAACGGCCTGACTTTC.

This clone has just a few counts. J is TRBJ1-2 and V is TRBV6-5; a weak D match, TRBD1 (6 bases). Germline V gives CDR1 MNHEY, CDR2 SVGAGI. The CDR3 runs to 13 residues. With 6 bases removed from V and 4 bases from J, the gap between germline ends came to 12 bases. CDR3 residues: CASSLGQFYGYTF. Here the CDR3 DNA reads TGTGCCAGCAGCTTGGGACAATTCTATGGCTACACCTTC.

The chain recombines TRBV9 with TRBJ2-7; 11 bases map to TRBD2. The V and J ends lost 2 bases and 6 bases, in that order; junction bases with no gene match: 7. The CDR3 runs 15 residues. CDR1 and CDR2 (germline): SGDLS, YYNGEE. CDR3 nucleotides: TGTGCCAGCAGCGTGGAACTAGCGGGAGAAGGCGAGCAGTACTTC. Its protein product is CASSVELAGEGEQYF.

The chain employs TRBV29-1 and TRBJ1-1; D is perhaps TRBD1 (5 bases). The CDR3 covers 12 residues. The V gene's germline CDR1 is SQVTM and CDR2 ANQGSEA. Trimming removed 2 bases at V and 5 bases at J, with 9 bases between. CDR3 nucleotides: TGCAGCGTTGAAAGGGACTGGACTGAAGCTTTCTTT. Its translation: CSVERDWTEAFF.

The rearrangement links TRBV12-5 to TRBJ2-1, with 10 bases fitting TRBD2. Germline V gene sequence: CDR1 LGHNT, CDR2 FRNRAP. V lost 2 bases, J lost 6 bases, and 4 bases stayed unmatched. The CDR3 is 15 amino acids. CDR3 protein: CASGLMLAGVNEQFF. The CDR3 bases are TGTGCTAGTGGTTTGATGCTAGCGGGAGTCAATGAGCAGTTCTTC.

V usage is TRBV7-9 and J usage is TRBJ1-2; the D gene is possibly TRBD1 (5 bases). This CDR3 has 15 residues. V was pared by 4 bases and J by 3 bases, with 15 bases between. CDR1 and CDR2 from the germline V gene are SEHNR and FQNEAQ (reference sequence). The CDR3, as DNA: TGTGCCAGCAGCTGGGGCCATCAAGCCGACTATGGCTACACCTTC. It encodes CASSWGHQADYGYTF.

The sample holds a few counts of this clone. CDR3 DNA: TGTGCCAGCAGTTCCGACAGGGACCCTGCGACTAATGAAAAACTGTTTTTT. Its translation: CASSSDRDPATNEKLFF. This chain joins TRBV28 and TRBJ1-4; 7 nucleotides line up with TRBD1. The CDR3 length is 17 residues. With V trimmed by 4 bases and J by 2 bases, 10 bases remained unmatched. The germline V gene has CDR1 MDHEN and CDR2 SYDVKM.

The gene calls are TRBV23-1 and TRBJ1-1, with TRBD1 identical over 10 bases. TRBV23-1 is sorted into the ORF group, with uncertain function. V was clipped by 1 base and J by 3 bases; unmatched bases: 5. CDR3 length equals 16 residues. CDR3 amino acids: CASSQFGTGADTEAFF. CDR3 sequence (DNA): TGCGCCAGCAGTCAATTTGGGACAGGGGCGGACACTGAAGCTTTCTTT.

This chain joins TRBV5-1 and TRBJ2-2; 7 positions match TRBD1. The V gene end was trimmed by 0 bases and the J gene end by 4 bases; junction bases not matched to a gene: 6. CDR3 length: 16 amino acids. The germline CDR1 and CDR2 sequences are SGHRS and YFSETQ. CDR3: CASSLEGQLGTGELFF. The DNA of the CDR3 is TGCGCCAGCAGCTTGGAGGGACAGCTTGGCACCGGGGAGCTGTTTTTT.

This chain links TRBV4-1 with TRBJ1-4; 8 bases line up with TRBD1. The CDR3 runs to 17 residues. Germline V gene data show CDR1 as MGHRA and CDR2 as YSYEKL. Losses at the gene ends were 0 bases for V and 0 bases for J; bases not matched to a gene: 3. In DNA form, the CDR3 reads TGCGCCAGCAGCCAAGACTCGACAGGGGCAACTAATGAAAAACTGTTTTTT. Amino acid sequence: CASSQDSTGATNEKLFF.

V usage is TRBV28 and J usage is TRBJ1-2, with D tentatively TRBD1 (6 bases). CDR3 length equals 15 residues. V was pared by 5 bases and J by 7 bases, with 20 bases between. Germline values: CDR1 MDHEN, CDR2 SYDVKM. The CDR3 here is CASSTGGSLRGGYTF. In DNA, the CDR3 is TGTGCCAGCAGTACTGGGGGAAGCCTCAGGGGTGGCTACACCTTC.

This rearrangement joins TRBV7-9 to TRBJ2-5; D is perhaps TRBD1 (6 bases). The CDR3 loop spans 13 amino acids. The V gene's germline CDR1 is SEHNR and CDR2 FQNEAQ (reference sequence). CDR3 in DNA: TGTTCGCTGCAGCCCCAGGGGCAAGAGACCCAGTACTTC. It is translated as CSLQPQGQETQYF.

The chain links TRBV5-1 to TRBJ1-2; D is ambiguous. There are 13 residues in the CDR3. V was cut by 2 bases and J by 0 bases, with 5 bases left in between. Germline CDR1 is SGHRS and CDR2 is YFSETQ. CDR3 loop: CASSFAANYGYTF. In DNA form, the CDR3 reads TGCGCCAGCAGCTTCGCAGCTAACTATGGCTACACCTTC.

This rearrangement joins TRBV4-2 to TRBJ2-3, with 10 nucleotides matching TRBD2. CDR1 and CDR2 from the germline V gene are LGHNA and YNFKEQ. The CDR3 is made up of 17 amino acids. Unmatched junction bases numbered 6, after V lost 1 base and J lost 2 bases. The CDR3 here is CASSQGKLAGDTDTQYF. CDR3 DNA: TGTGCCAGCAGCCAAGGGAAGCTAGCGGGGGACACAGATACGCAGTATTTT.

Only a few counts were recorded for this clone. The rearrangement links TRBV19 to TRBJ1-1; a possible D gene is TRBD1 (5 bases). Trimming removed 4 bases from V and 8 bases from J, with 23 bases in between. The CDR3 contains 16 residues. The germline V gene has CDR1 LNHDA and CDR2 SQIVND (reference sequence). CDR3 coding DNA: TGTGCCAGTAGTACTCAATGGGAGGGGAGGGAAGAGGAAGCTTTCTTT. It codes for CASSTQWEGREEEAFF.

This chain uses TRBV20-1 with TRBJ2-7; D gene unclear. The CDR3 extends over 9 amino acids. V was clipped by 3 bases and J by 6 bases, with 3 bases between them. Per germline, CDR1 DFQATT and CDR2 SNEGSKA (reference sequence). CDR3: CSASVEQYF. The CDR3 nucleotides are TGCAGTGCTAGCGTCGAGCAGTACTTC.

The chain links TRBV14 to TRBJ1-4; D perhaps matches TRBD1 (5 bases). V shed 1 base and J shed 5 bases, with 11 bases lying between them. The CDR3 sequence is 15 residues long. The germline CDR1 and CDR2 sequences are SGHDN and FVKESK. CDR3 in DNA: TGTGCCAGCAGCCAAGGATTCGGGGGGAATGAAAAACTGTTTTTT. Translating gives CASSQGFGGNEKLFF.

This chain uses TRBV6-1 with TRBJ1-1; D is unresolved. Germline loops: CDR1 MNHNS, CDR2 SASEGT. The CDR3 length is 14 residues. Trimming cost V 2 bases and J 1 base, with 8 bases left between them. CDR3 protein: CASSEPLGNTEAFF. CDR3 DNA sequence: TGTGCCAGCAGTGAACCCCTCGGGAACACTGAAGCTTTCTTT.

This clone was observed a single time. V and J are TRBV7-9 and TRBJ1-2; D unresolved. V was cut by 2 bases and J by 7 bases, with 8 bases left in between. The CDR3 consists of 12 residues. CDR1 SEHNR and CDR2 FQNEAQ come from the germline V gene (reference sequence). The CDR3 loop is CASSLSEVGYTF. In DNA, the CDR3 is TGTGCCAGCAGCTTAAGCGAGGTTGGCTACACCTTC.

V is TRBV27 and J is TRBJ2-7; D is possibly TRBD2 (6 bases). Germline V gene sequence: CDR1 MNHEY, CDR2 SMNVEV (reference sequence). Between the trimmed V and J ends, which lost 0 bases and 3 bases, there was a span of 12 bases. The CDR3 extends over 15 amino acids. CDR3 in amino acids: CASSLSGGVIYEQYF. DNA of the CDR3: TGTGCCAGCAGTTTATCGGGAGGAGTAATCTACGAGCAGTACTTC.

The rearrangement links TRBV25-1 to TRBJ2-7; D unresolved. Germline V gene lookup returns CDR1 MGHDK and CDR2 SYGVNS. The V and J ends lost 2 bases and 4 bases respectively, with 6 bases between them. The CDR3 is 12 amino acids. The CDR3 sequence is CASSEGGYEQYF. The CDR3 nucleotides read TGTGCCAGCAGTGAAGGCGGATACGAGCAGTACTTC.

The V and J genes are TRBV13 and TRBJ2-7; D is possibly TRBD1 (6 bases). V dropped 3 bases and J dropped 2 bases, with 11 bases sitting between them. The germline V gene has CDR1 PRHDT and CDR2 FYEKMQ (reference sequence). This CDR3 has 14 amino acids. As DNA, the CDR3 is TGTGCCAGCAGCTTTAACAGGGTAACCTACGAGCAGTACTTC. This encodes CASSFNRVTYEQYF.

The J gene is TRBJ1-2, the V gene TRBV7-9; a weak D match, TRBD1 (5 bases). V gave up 3 bases and J gave up 6 bases, with 14 bases separating them. Germline V gives CDR1 SEHNR, CDR2 FQNEAQ (reference sequence). The CDR3 length is 14 residues. The CDR3 sequence: CASSFGTATDGYTF. Written as DNA, the CDR3 is TGTGCCAGCAGCTTCGGGACTGCAACGGATGGCTACACCTTC.

V is TRBV19 and J is TRBJ2-1; the match to TRBD1 covers 7 bases. The J segment lost 3 bases and the V segment lost 5 bases, leaving 4 bases of the junction unmatched. CDR1 and CDR2 from the germline V gene are LNHDA and SQIVND (reference sequence). The CDR3 loop spans 14 amino acids. The CDR3 sequence is CASSPRQGYNEQFF. The CDR3 coding sequence is TGTGCCAGTAGTCCTCGACAGGGCTACAATGAGCAGTTCTTC. Supplemented by reference TRBV19 and TRBJ2-1, the full variable domain reads DGGITQSPKYLFRKEGQNVTLSCEQNLNHDAMYWYRQDPGQGLRLIYYSQIVNDFQKGDIAEGYSVSREKKESFPLTVTSAQKNPTAFYLCASSPRQGYNEQFFGPGTRLTVL.

The V and J genes are TRBV27 and TRBJ2-1, with a weak D call TRBD2 (5 bases). The V gene lost 5 bases and the J gene lost 0 bases, with 14 bases spanning the gap. This CDR3 has 16 amino acids. The germline V gene has CDR1 MNHEY and CDR2 SMNVEV (reference sequence). The CDR3 loop reads CASSPGGLSSYNEQFF. Written as DNA, the CDR3 is TGTGCCAGCAGTCCGGGCGGGCTCAGCTCCTACAATGAGCAGTTCTTC.